The 16 T cell receptor beta chains listed next were all sequenced from one sample in a study of cytomegalovirus exposure and HLA in healthy donors. PCR amplification relied on 60 Vbeta primers (plus 13 Jbeta primers). TCRdb's copy holds only in-frame clones and misses some; the assay was immunoSEQ multiplex PCR. Among 180,000 or so clones listed, over 80% were seen once. The sample taken for sequencing was PBMCs. These receptors originate from a woman between 50 and 59 years old in good health and CMV-seropositive.

The chain uses TRBV10-3 and TRBJ2-5; 8 bases match TRBD1. Germline values: CDR1 ENHRY, CDR2 SYGVKD. The CDR3 loop spans 15 amino acids. Losses at the gene ends were 5 bases for V and 4 bases for J; bases not matched to a gene: 9. The CDR3 here is CAISTTGGESETQYF. As DNA, the CDR3 is TGTGCCATCAGTACCACAGGGGGTGAATCAGAGACCCAGTACTTC.

The rearrangement joins TRBV19 to TRBJ2-1; TRBD2 agrees at 8 bases. Germline V lookup: CDR1 LNHDA, CDR2 SQIVND (reference sequence). The CDR3 loop spans 16 amino acids. J lost 6 bases, V lost 3 bases, and 10 bases had no gene match. CDR3 region: CASSIQGTRPLNEQFF. In nucleotides, the CDR3 is TGTGCCAGTAGTATCCAAGGGACTAGGCCCCTCAATGAGCAGTTCTTC.

The gene calls are TRBV7-9 and TRBJ2-7, with a possible D match to TRBD1 (6 bases). The CDR3 covers 13 residues. The germline CDR1 and CDR2 sequences are SEHNR and FQNEAQ (reference sequence). Trimming left V 3 bases short and J 2 bases short, with 8 bases between. The CDR3, as DNA: TGTGCCAGCAGCTTTGGACAGACCTACGAGCAGTACTTC. Amino acid sequence: CASSFGQTYEQYF.

The genes are TRBV11-2 and TRBJ1-1, with TRBD1 as a possible D gene (5 bases). This CDR3 contains 13 residues. CDR1 and CDR2 from the germline V gene are SGHAT and FQNNGV. Trimming took off 6 bases at V and 0 bases at J, with 8 bases between the two ends. The CDR3 coding sequence is TGTGCCAGCAGGGGACTTCTGAACACTGAAGCTTTCTTT. This gives the protein CASRGLLNTEAFF.

This clone has just a few counts. Compared with germline, one end of the junction differs, possibly owing to a read error. The chain employs TRBV7-7 and TRBJ2-5; 7 nucleotides agree with TRBD2. CDR3 length: 14 amino acids. Germline lookup yields CDR1 SSHAT and CDR2 FNYEAQ (reference sequence). This CDR3 reads CASSPSAPGGTQYF. CDR3 DNA: TGTGCTAGCAGCCCTAGTGCCCCGGGGGGGACCCAGTACTTC.

The gene calls are TRBV5-4 and TRBJ2-3, with 7 bases fitting TRBD1. The CDR3 loop spans 13 amino acids. Germline V gene lookup returns CDR1 SGHNT and CDR2 YYREEE (reference sequence). J lost 5 bases, V lost 3 bases, and 3 bases had no gene match. The CDR3 loop reads CASSSQGKDTQYF. CDR3 bases: TGTGCCAGCAGCTCACAGGGGAAAGATACGCAGTATTTT.

Only a few counts were recorded for this clone. CDR3 bases: TGCGCCAGCAGCCAAGAGGAGTTTTCAACTGAAGCTTTCTTT. It specifies CASSQEEFSTEAFF. J is TRBJ1-1 and V is TRBV4-1, with unresolved D. The CDR3 loop spans 14 amino acids. V shed 0 bases and J shed 5 bases, with 10 bases lying between them. Per germline, CDR1 MGHRA and CDR2 YSYEKL.

The chain uses TRBV2 and TRBJ2-1, with 15 bases fitting TRBD2. With V trimmed by 7 bases and J by 9 bases, 13 bases remained unmatched. Germline V gene lookup returns CDR1 SNHLY and CDR2 FYNNEI. The CDR3 is 17 residues long. CDR3 loop: CASNLDPGLAGGGEQFF. DNA of the CDR3: TGTGCCAGCAATTTGGACCCGGGACTAGCGGGAGGCGGTGAGCAGTTCTTC.

To note about this clone: Other DNA variants within this sample encode the same CDR3. The CDR3 DNA sequence: TGTGCCAGCAGTGGAAGACCGGGACTTAAAAACATTCAGTACTTC. Translation gives CASSGRPGLKNIQYF. The chain is built from TRBV14 and TRBJ2-4; D is possibly TRBD2 (6 bases). The CDR3 covers 15 residues. Looked up from germline, CDR1 is SGHDN and CDR2 is FVKESK. V was cut by 6 bases and J by 4 bases, with 16 bases left in between.

The chain uses TRBV4-3 and TRBJ2-2, with TRBD2 matching over 9 bases. The CDR3 is 15 residues long. The trim removed 4 bases at V and 3 bases at J, leaving 3 bases unmatched. Germline CDR1 LGHNA, CDR2 YSLEER. The CDR3: CASSPSGVYTGELFF. CDR3 DNA: TGCGCCAGCAGCCCTAGCGGGGTTTACACCGGGGAGCTGTTTTTT.

This clone has only one observation. The rearrangement joins TRBV29-1 to TRBJ2-1; 10 bases align to TRBD2. This CDR3 has 18 residues. Trimming took 1 base from V and 0 from J; bases not matched to a gene: 9. Germline V gene data show CDR1 as SQVTM and CDR2 as ANQGSEA. The CDR3, as DNA: TGCAGCGTTGAAGCCTCTAGCGGGAGCCCCCGCTCCTACAATGAGCAGTTCTTC. This sequence encodes CSVEASSGSPRSYNEQFF.

Details on this clone: A read error may produce the germline difference seen at one junction end. The V call is TRBV4-3, the J call TRBJ1-5; TRBD1 matches 8 bases. The germline gives CDR1 LGHNA, CDR2 YSLEER. The CDR3 is 17 residues long. In DNA, the CDR3 is TGCACCAGCAGCCAAGAGTTGGCGACAGGGGGCAATCAGCCCCAGCATTTT. Amino acid sequence: CTSSQELATGGNQPQHF.

The chain is built from TRBV28 and TRBJ1-2; no firm D call. Trimming took 3 bases from V and 7 from J, leaving 21 bases between them. Germline CDR1 is MDHEN and CDR2 is SYDVKM. The CDR3 length is 16 residues. This chain's CDR3 is CASSLAPGGQRRGYTF. The CDR3, as DNA: TGTGCCAGCAGTTTGGCCCCAGGAGGTCAGAGGCGTGGCTACACCTTC.

This clone appeared once. This rearrangement joins TRBV27 to TRBJ1-2; 8 nucleotides match TRBD1. CDR3 length equals 14 residues. V lost 3 bases, J lost 4 bases, and 4 bases stayed unmatched. Germline-derived CDR1 and CDR2 are MNHEY and SMNVEV (reference sequence). Here the CDR3 DNA reads TGTGCCAGCAGTTTTGGACAGGGATCCTATGGCTACACCTTC. Translated, it gives CASSFGQGSYGYTF.

The chain employs TRBV9 and TRBJ1-4; the D is unclear. The CDR3 extends over 15 amino acids. Trimming pared 4 bases from V and 8 bases from J, leaving 18 bases between. Germline lookup yields CDR1 SGDLS and CDR2 YYNGEE. CDR3 loop: CASSRLPGSQEKLFF. For the CDR3, the DNA is TGTGCCAGCAGCCGACTCCCGGGATCCCAAGAAAAACTGTTTTTT.

This clone was seen a single time. CDR3 nucleotides: TGTGCCAGCAGCTTTGGGGACTCTTGGGCCCAGCATTTT. As protein: CASSFGDSWAQHF. The chain recombines TRBV11-2 with TRBJ1-5; the D gene is possibly TRBD1 (5 bases). Germline CDR1 and CDR2: SGHAT and FQNNGV. The CDR3 is 13 residues long. V lost 3 bases and J 11 bases, leaving 14 bases between the germline ends.